This is a list of T cell receptor beta chains from one sample in a study of blood T cell repertoires in COVID-19. Method: immunoSEQ multiplex PCR; TCRdb's copy keeps in-frame clones and lacks some. This table holds 190,000 or so clones, about 85% found once. Specimen: PBMCs or T cells enriched from blood (not recorded which). The receptor set was obtained from a man aged 35-49 years who had recovered from COVID-19. Each CDR3 is given with its conserved first and last residue. A D gene is named only where the DNA matches it firmly. Not every row has a clone size; where given, it reads once, few, many or a size class.

abundance	d_gene	v_gene	j_gene	CDR3aa	CDR3nt
-	TRBD2	TRBV19	TRBJ2-3	CASSITSGSTDTQYF	TGTGCCAGTAGTATAACTAGCGGTAGCACAGATACGCAGTATTTT
-	TRBD2	TRBV30	TRBJ2-1	CARTLAGGRNEQFF	TGTGCCCGAACACTAGCGGGAGGGCGCAATGAGCAGTTCTTC
-	-	TRBV2	TRBJ2-1	CASRPGSSYNEQFF	TGTGCCAGCCGACCGGGATCGTCCTACAATGAGCAGTTCTTC
-	TRBD2	TRBV7-8	TRBJ2-7	CASSLAAGGPYEQYF	TGTGCCAGCAGCTTAGCAGCGGGAGGGCCCTACGAGCAGTACTTC
few	-	TRBV7-2	TRBJ2-2	CASSYDPTGTGELFF	TGTGCCAGCAGCTACGACCCGACGGGGACCGGGGAGCTGTTTTTT
-	TRBD1	TRBV7-2	TRBJ1-5	CASSLVGQVNQPQHF	TGTGCCAGCAGCTTGGTCGGACAGGTGAATCAGCCCCAGCATTTT
-	-	TRBV4-1	TRBJ1-5	CASSQDHTGNQPQHF	TGCGCCAGCAGCCAAGATCATACAGGCAATCAGCCCCAGCATTTT
-	-	TRBV19	TRBJ1-6	CASRPTSGQLLHF	TGTGCCAGTAGACCGACGAGCGGACAGCTCCTCCACTTT
-	TRBD2	TRBV3-1/TRBV3-2	TRBJ2-1	CASSQDVSSGRAYNEQFF	TGTGCCAGCAGCCAAGATGTGTCTAGCGGGAGGGCCTACAATGAGCAGTTCTTC
-	-	TRBV28	TRBJ2-3	CASSPGGTDTQYF	TGTGCCAGCAGCCCCGGAGGAACAGATACGCAGTATTTT
once	-	TRBV13	TRBJ2-7	CASSLSREANEQYF	TGTGCCAGCAGCTTATCCCGGGAAGCCAACGAGCAGTACTTC
-	-	TRBV3-1/TRBV3-2	TRBJ2-2	CASSQSSNTGELFF	TGTGCCAGCAGCCAATCATCGAACACCGGGGAGCTGTTTTTT
few	TRBD1	TRBV9	TRBJ1-4	CASSASTGGNEKLFF	TGTGCCAGCAGCGCCTCGACAGGGGGCAATGAAAAACTGTTTTTT
-	TRBD2	TRBV28	TRBJ2-1	CASSGRASGYNEQFF	TGTGCCAGCAGCGGCCGGGCTAGCGGGTACAATGAGCAGTTCTTC
-	TRBD2	TRBV19	TRBJ2-1	CASSLILAGVRSDEQFF	TGTGCCAGTAGTCTGATATTAGCGGGAGTAAGGAGCGATGAGCAGTTCTTC
-	TRBD2	TRBV3-1/TRBV3-2	TRBJ2-7	CASSQPLAGGKYEQYF	TGTGCCAGCAGCCAACCACTAGCGGGAGGGAAGTACGAGCAGTACTTC
-	TRBD1	TRBV5-5	TRBJ1-1	CASSSGTVGNTEAFF	TGTGCCAGCAGCTCTGGGACAGTGGGGAACACTGAAGCTTTCTTT
few	TRBD2	TRBV9	TRBJ2-1	CASSFLAGPFNEQFF	TGTGCCAGCAGCTTCCTAGCGGGACCCTTCAATGAGCAGTTCTTC
few	-	TRBV5-8	TRBJ1-5	CASSSGSGGNQPQHF	TGTGCCAGCAGCTCAGGCTCAGGGGGCAATCAGCCCCAGCATTTT
once	-	TRBV6-2/TRBV6-3	TRBJ1-5	CASSIGVGNQPQHF	TGTGCCAGCAGTATCGGGGTAGGCAATCAGCCCCAGCATTTT
-	-	TRBV30	TRBJ2-1	CAWNRGTQNNEQFF	TGTGCCTGGAATAGGGGCACACAGAACAATGAGCAGTTCTTC
once	TRBD2	TRBV29-1	TRBJ2-5	CSVEGAGIQETQYF	TGCAGCGTTGAAGGAGCGGGGATCCAAGAGACCCAGTACTTC
-	TRBD2	TRBV13	TRBJ2-7	CASSDTLTSVRRGQYF	TGTGCCAGCAGCGACACCTTGACTAGCGTCAGGAGGGGGCAGTACTTC
-	-	TRBV7-9	TRBJ2-7	CASSPVEEQYF	TGTGCCAGCAGCCCGGTAGAAGAGCAGTACTTC
-	-	TRBV28	TRBJ1-2	CASSLGGGAQGYTF	TGTGCCAGCAGTTTGGGAGGGGGGGCTCAGGGCTACACCTTC
-	TRBD2	TRBV5-1	TRBJ2-7	CASSNPGTSPHEQYF	TGCGCCAGCAGCAACCCCGGGACTAGCCCCCACGAGCAGTACTTC
-	-	TRBV5-6	TRBJ2-7	CASSLAEGWTNYEQYF	TGTGCCAGCAGCTTGGCCGAGGGTTGGACTAACTACGAGCAGTACTTC
few	TRBD1	TRBV18	TRBJ1-1	CASLKQGAEAFF	TGTGCCAGCTTAAAACAGGGGGCTGAAGCTTTCTTT
once	-	TRBV3-1/TRBV3-2	TRBJ1-3	CASSQYDGSGNTIYF	TGTGCCAGCAGCCAATACGATGGCAGTGGAAACACCATATATTTT
-	-	TRBV21-1	TRBJ2-2	CASSQTRANTGELFF	TGTGCCAGCAGCCAGACCCGGGCGAACACCGGGGAGCTGTTTTTT
-	-	TRBV4-2	TRBJ2-1	CASSQAHLSSYNEQFF	TGTGCCAGCAGCCAAGCTCACCTCAGCTCCTACAATGAGCAGTTCTTC
-	-	TRBV2	TRBJ2-5	CASSEWLGSPQYF	TGTGCCAGCAGTGAATGGCTCGGGAGTCCCCAGTACTTC
-	-	TRBV30	TRBJ1-5	CAWSRDSDQPQHF	TGTGCCTGGAGCCGCGACTCGGATCAGCCCCAGCATTTT
-	-	TRBV5-1	TRBJ2-7	CASRPSAASYEQYF	TGCGCCAGCCGGCCATCAGCGGCGTCCTACGAGCAGTACTTC
-	TRBD1	TRBV7-9	TRBJ2-5	CASSSGTGGKYQETQYF	TGTGCCAGCAGCTCAGGGACAGGGGGGAAGTACCAAGAGACCCAGTACTTC
once	-	TRBV5-1	TRBJ1-2	CASSAGQGSDYTF	TGCGCCAGCAGCGCAGGGCAGGGGTCGGACTACACCTTC
-	-	TRBV9	TRBJ2-1	CASSGRLNNEQFF	TGTGCCAGCAGCGGGAGACTAAACAATGAGCAGTTCTTC
-	-	TRBV3-1/TRBV3-2	TRBJ1-2	CASSPRGYYGYTF	TGTGCCAGCAGCCCTCGGGGATACTATGGCTACACCTTC
-	TRBD1	TRBV25-1	TRBJ2-7	CASRAGTGGLYEQYF	TGTGCCAGCAGGGCCGGGACAGGGGGACTTTACGAGCAGTACTTC
few	-	TRBV19	TRBJ2-7	CASKMSRGIYGEQYF	TGTGCCAGCAAGATGAGCAGGGGAATATACGGCGAGCAGTACTTC
-	-	TRBV19	TRBJ2-2	CASGDRGRTGELFF	TGTGCCAGTGGCGATAGAGGGCGCACCGGGGAGCTGTTTTTT
-	-	TRBV11-3	TRBJ2-6	CASSLEVRPLVGGPSGANVLTF	TGTGCCAGCAGCTTAGAAGTCAGACCGTTAGTGGGAGGACCATCTGGGGCCAACGTCCTGACTTTC
few	TRBD1	TRBV28	TRBJ2-7	CASSFPQGRSYEQYF	TGTGCCAGCAGTTTTCCACAGGGGCGCTCCTACGAGCAGTACTTC
-	TRBD1	TRBV9	TRBJ2-7	CASSIGTGASYEQYF	TGTGCCAGCAGCATAGGGACAGGCGCCTCCTACGAGCAGTACTTC
-	TRBD1	TRBV5-4	TRBJ2-1	CASSSDRGGRDEQFF	TGTGCCAGCAGCTCGGACAGGGGCGGTAGAGATGAGCAGTTCTTC
-	-	TRBV30	TRBJ1-1	CAFRGQNTEAFF	TGTGCCTTCAGGGGACAGAACACTGAAGCTTTCTTT
-	TRBD1	TRBV11-3	TRBJ1-2	CASSPGQGGGYTF	TGTGCCAGCAGCCCCGGACAGGGCGGTGGCTACACCTTC